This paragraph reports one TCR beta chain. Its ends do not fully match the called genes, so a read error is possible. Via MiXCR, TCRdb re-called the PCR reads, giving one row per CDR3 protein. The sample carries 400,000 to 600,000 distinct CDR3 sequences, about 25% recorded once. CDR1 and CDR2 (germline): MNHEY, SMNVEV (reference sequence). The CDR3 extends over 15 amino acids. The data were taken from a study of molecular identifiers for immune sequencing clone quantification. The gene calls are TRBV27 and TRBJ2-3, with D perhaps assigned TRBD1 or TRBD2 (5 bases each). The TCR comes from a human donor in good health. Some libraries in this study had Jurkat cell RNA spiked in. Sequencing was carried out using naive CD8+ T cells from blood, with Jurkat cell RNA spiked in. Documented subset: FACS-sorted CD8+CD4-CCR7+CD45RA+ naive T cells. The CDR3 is CARSSLLGATDTQYF. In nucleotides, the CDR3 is TGTGCCAGGAGTTCGCTTCTCGGGGCGACAGATACGCAGTATTTT.